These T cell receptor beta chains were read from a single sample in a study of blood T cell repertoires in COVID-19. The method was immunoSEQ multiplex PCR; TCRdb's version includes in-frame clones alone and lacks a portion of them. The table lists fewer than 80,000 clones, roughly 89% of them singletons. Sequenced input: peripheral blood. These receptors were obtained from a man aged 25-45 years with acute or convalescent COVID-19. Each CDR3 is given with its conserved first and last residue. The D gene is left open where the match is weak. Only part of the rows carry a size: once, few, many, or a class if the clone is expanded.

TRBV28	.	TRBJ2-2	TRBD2	TGTGCCAGCAGTTTAGCCCCCTCGGGTAGCGGGTACACCGGGGAGCTGTTTTTT	CASSLAPSGSGYTGELFF
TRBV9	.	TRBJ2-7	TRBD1	TGTGCCAGCAGCGTAACGGGACAGGGTCAGTACGAGCAGTACTTC	CASSVTGQGQYEQYF
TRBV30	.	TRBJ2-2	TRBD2	TGTGCCTGGAACGTCGCGGGCGGGAGGGGAATCGGGGAGCTGTTTTTT	CAWNVAGGRGIGELFF
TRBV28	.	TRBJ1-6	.	TGTGCCAGCAGTTCAGAGCGGAAAAATTCACCCCTCCACTTT	CASSSERKNSPLHF
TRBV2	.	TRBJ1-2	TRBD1	TGTGCCAGCAGTGAAGCGGGACAGTCTTTCTATGGCTACACCTTC	CASSEAGQSFYGYTF
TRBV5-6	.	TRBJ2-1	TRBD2	TGTGCCAGCAGCCCCGGGACTAGTAATGAGCAGTTCTTC	CASSPGTSNEQFF
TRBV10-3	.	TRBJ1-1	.	TGTGCCATCAGTGAGTCGGCGGAGAACACTGAAGCTTTCTTT	CAISESAENTEAFF
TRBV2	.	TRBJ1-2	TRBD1	TGTGCCAGCACCCAGGGGGCGGGCTATGGCTACACCTTC	CASTQGAGYGYTF
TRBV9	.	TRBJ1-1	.	TGTGCCAGCAGCCCCGGGGTTGGCACTGAAGCTTTCTTT	CASSPGVGTEAFF
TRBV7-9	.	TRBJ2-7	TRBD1	TGTGCCAGCAGCTTACCGGGACAGGGCTACGAGCAGTACTTC	CASSLPGQGYEQYF
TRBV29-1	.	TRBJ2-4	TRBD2	TGCAGCGTCGGGGGGGACAAAAACATTCAGTACTTC	CSVGGDKNIQYF
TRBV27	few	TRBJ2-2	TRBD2	TGTGCCAGCAGTGCACCGGGACTACAAGCGAACACCGGGGAGCTGTTTTTT	CASSAPGLQANTGELFF
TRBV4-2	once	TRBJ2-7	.	TGTGCCAGCAGCCACCTCCTTACCGGACACTCCTACGAGCAGTACTTC	CASSHLLTGHSYEQYF
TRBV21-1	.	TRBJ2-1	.	TGTGCCAGCAGCAAAAGAGGACTAGCGGAATACAATGAGCAGTTCTTC	CASSKRGLAEYNEQFF
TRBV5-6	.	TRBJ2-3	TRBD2	TGTGCCAGTATACGACTAGCGGGAGGGAAGGCAGATACGCAGTATTTT	CASIRLAGGKADTQYF
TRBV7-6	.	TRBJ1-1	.	TGTGCCAGCAGCCCACTGGCCCGAGGCACTGAAGCTTTCTTT	CASSPLARGTEAFF
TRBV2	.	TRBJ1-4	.	TGTGCCAGCAGTGAAGAGTCGGGGAGGGTACAATCAACTAATGAAAAACTGTTTTTT	CASSEESGRVQSTNEKLFF
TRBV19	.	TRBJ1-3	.	TGTGCCAGCAGTACGGCGGGGGAAAACACCATATATTTT	CASSTAGENTIYF
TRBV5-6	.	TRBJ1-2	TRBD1	TGTGCCAGCAGCTGGGGACAGAGTTCCTATGGCTACACCTTC	CASSWGQSSYGYTF
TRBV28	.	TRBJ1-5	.	TGTGCCACTGGGGGGTTGGGCCAGCCCCAGCATTTT	CATGGLGQPQHF
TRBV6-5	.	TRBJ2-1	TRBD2	TGTGCCAGCAGTTTTACGTTGGCGGGAGGGCGGTTCTTC	CASSFTLAGGRFF
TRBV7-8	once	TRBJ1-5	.	TGTGCCAGCAGCACTGGGGGGAATCAGCCCCAGCATTTT	CASSTGGNQPQHF
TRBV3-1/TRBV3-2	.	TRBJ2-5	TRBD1	TGTGCCAGCAGCCCCCGACACAGGGGGCGCTCCGAGACCCAGTACTTC	CASSPRHRGRSETQYF
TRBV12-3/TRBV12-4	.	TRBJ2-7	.	TGTGCCAGCACCCTGGGGGGAAACGAGCAGTACTTC	CASTLGGNEQYF
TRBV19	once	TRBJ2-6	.	TGTGCCAGTACCCCGATCGGTCCTTCTGGGGCCAACGTCCTGACTTTC	CASTPIGPSGANVLTF
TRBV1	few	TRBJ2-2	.	TGCACCAGCAGCCAAGATGGGACTAGCGGGAGGACGATATTGAACACCGGGGAGCTGTTTTTT	CTSSQDGTSGRTILNTGELFF
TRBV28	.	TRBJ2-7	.	TGTGCCAGCAGTGGGGCCCTAATTATTCGGCAGTACTTC	CASSGALIIRQYF
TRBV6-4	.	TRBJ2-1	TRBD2	TGTGCCAGCAGCCTTACTAGCGGGGGGTCGAATGAGCAGTTCTTC	CASSLTSGGSNEQFF
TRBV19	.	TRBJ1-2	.	TGTGCCAGTAGTATTCGGACACCCGACGGCTACACCTTC	CASSIRTPDGYTF
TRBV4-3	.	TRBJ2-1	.	TGCGCCAGCAGCCAAGATAGTAGGGGATCCAATGAGCAGTTCTTC	CASSQDSRGSNEQFF
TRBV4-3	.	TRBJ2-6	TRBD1	TGCGCCAGCAGCCAAGAGTCGACCGAACAGGGGGCGCTGGGTTCTGGGGCCAACGTCCTGACTTTC	CASSQESTEQGALGSGANVLTF
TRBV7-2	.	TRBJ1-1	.	TGTGCCAGCAGCTTAGGGCAGAACACTGAAGCTTTCTTT	CASSLGQNTEAFF
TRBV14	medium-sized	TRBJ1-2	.	TGTGCCAGCAGCCCAGGGTCCTATGGCTACACCTTC	CASSPGSYGYTF
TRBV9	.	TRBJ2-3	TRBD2	TGTGCCAGCAGCGTAGAAGCGGGAGCCAGCACAGATACGCAGTATTTT	CASSVEAGASTDTQYF
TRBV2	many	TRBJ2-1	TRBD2	TGTGCCAGCAACTGGGCTAGCGGGAGGGCCAAGGTGTTCAATGAGCAGTTCTTC	CASNWASGRAKVFNEQFF
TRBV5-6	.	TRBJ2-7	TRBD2	TGTGCCAGCAGCTTTGGACTAGACCACGAGCAGTACTTC	CASSFGLDHEQYF
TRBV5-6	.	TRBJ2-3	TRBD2	TGTGCCAGCAGCCGTAGCGGGTCCGGGTCAGATACGCAGTATTTT	CASSRSGSGSDTQYF
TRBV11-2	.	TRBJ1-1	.	TGTGCCAGCAGCTCGTCCTGGGTCACGGGGGTAGCGAACACTGAAGCTTTCTTT	CASSSSWVTGVANTEAFF
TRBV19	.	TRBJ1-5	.	TGTGCCAGTAGTCCACCGTCGGGGGATAGCAATCAGCCCCAGCATTTT	CASSPPSGDSNQPQHF
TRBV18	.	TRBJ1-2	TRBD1	TGTGCCAGCTCATCAAACAGGGGGCAACTTTATGGCTACACCTTC	CASSSNRGQLYGYTF
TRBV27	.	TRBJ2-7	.	TGTGCCAGCAGTTTAACACCGGGGGAGCAGTACTTC	CASSLTPGEQYF
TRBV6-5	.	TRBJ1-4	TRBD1	TGTGCCAGCAGTTACGTACCGACAGGGAAGGATGAAAAACTGTTTTTT	CASSYVPTGKDEKLFF
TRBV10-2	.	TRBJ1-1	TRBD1	TGCGCCAGCAGTGGACGCGGACAGGGTCGGTTATACACTGAAGCTTTCTTT	CASSGRGQGRLYTEAFF
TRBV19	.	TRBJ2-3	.	TGTGCCAGTAGTAAGAGCGGCCCTTTCACAGATACGCAGTATTTT	CASSKSGPFTDTQYF
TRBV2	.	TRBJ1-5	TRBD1	TGTGCCAGCAGCGGGACAGGGGGTTTTCAGCCCCAGCATTTT	CASSGTGGFQPQHF
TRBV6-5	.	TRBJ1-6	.	TGTGCCAGCAGTTACTCGGGGGGGATTAATTCACCCCTCCACTTT	CASSYSGGINSPLHF
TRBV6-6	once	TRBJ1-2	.	TGTGCCAGCAGTTACAGCCAGCGAGATGGCTACACCTTC	CASSYSQRDGYTF
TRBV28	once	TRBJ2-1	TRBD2	TGTGCCAGCAGTCCACCCGGGACTAGCAGTGGTGAGCAGTTCTTC	CASSPPGTSSGEQFF
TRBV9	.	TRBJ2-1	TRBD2	TGTGCCAGCAGCGTAGGACTAGCGGGCAACAATGAGCAGTTCTTC	CASSVGLAGNNEQFF
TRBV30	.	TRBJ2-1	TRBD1	TGTGCCTGGACCGGGACAGACAATGAGCAGTTCTTC	CAWTGTDNEQFF
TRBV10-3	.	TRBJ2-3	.	TGTGCCATCAGTGAGTCAGGGGCGGCTAGCACAGATACGCAGTATTTT	CAISESGAASTDTQYF
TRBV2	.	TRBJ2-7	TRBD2	TGTGCCAGCTCGGGGGGAGGGACTTTCGCCGAGCAGTACTTC	CASSGGGTFAEQYF
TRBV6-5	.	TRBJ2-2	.	TGTGCCAGCAGGGGGGACTTAAACACCGGGGAGCTGTTTTTT	CASRGDLNTGELFF